This TCR beta chain appears in the sequencing data of a study of T cell changes during pregnancy in multiple sclerosis. Germline values: CDR1 LNHDA, CDR2 SQIVND (reference sequence). The length of the CDR3 is 16 residues. V dropped 4 bases and J dropped 3; count of bases not matched to a gene: 9. Profiled with immunoSEQ multiplex PCR; TCRdb holds only in-frame clones, not every one. There are 35,000 to 45,000 clones in the sample; over 75% occur only once, and 7.8% lies in the top ten. This chain joins TRBV19 and TRBJ2-7; 10 nucleotides match TRBD1. This material consisted of CD8+ T cells from peripheral blood mononuclear cells, taken before pregnancy. The TCR comes from a female donor with multiple sclerosis, enrolled in a pregnancy study. In DNA, the CDR3 is TGTGCCAGTAGTACCCCGACAGGGGGCGAAAGCTACGAGCAGTACTTC. Protein sequence: CASSTPTGGESYEQYF.